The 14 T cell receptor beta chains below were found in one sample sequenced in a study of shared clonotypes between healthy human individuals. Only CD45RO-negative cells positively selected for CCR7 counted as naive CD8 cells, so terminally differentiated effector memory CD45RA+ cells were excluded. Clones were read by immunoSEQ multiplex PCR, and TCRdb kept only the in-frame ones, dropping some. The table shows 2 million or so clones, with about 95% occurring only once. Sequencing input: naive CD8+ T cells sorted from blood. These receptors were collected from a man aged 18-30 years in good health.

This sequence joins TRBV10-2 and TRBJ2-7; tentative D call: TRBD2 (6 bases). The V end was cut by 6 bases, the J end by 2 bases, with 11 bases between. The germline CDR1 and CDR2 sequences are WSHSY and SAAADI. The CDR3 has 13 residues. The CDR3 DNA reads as TGCGCCAGCAGGACTAGGGGCACCTACGAGCAGTACTTC. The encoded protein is CASRTRGTYEQYF.

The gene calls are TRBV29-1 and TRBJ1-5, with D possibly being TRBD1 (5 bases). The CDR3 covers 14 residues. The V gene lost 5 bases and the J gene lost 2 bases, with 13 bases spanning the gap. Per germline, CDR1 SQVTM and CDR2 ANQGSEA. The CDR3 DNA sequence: TGCAGCGTTTTGAGCGGGGCGGGCAATCAGCCCCAGCATTTT. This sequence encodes CSVLSGAGNQPQHF.

CDR3 in DNA: TGCGCCAGCAGCCAAGATAGCCAGCAGCTCTACGAGCAGTACTTC. Protein sequence: CASSQDSQQLYEQYF. The chain combines TRBV4-1 with TRBJ2-7; D is unclear. This CDR3 has 15 amino acids. Trimming left V 0 bases short and J 3 bases short, with 12 bases between. From germline, CDR1 is MGHRA and CDR2 YSYEKL.

The CDR3 nucleotides are TGTGCCAGCAGTGGGCAGGGCTCCTACGAGCAGTACTTC. Translated: CASSGQGSYEQYF. This sequence joins TRBV13 and TRBJ2-7, with D possibly being TRBD1 (5 bases). The germline V gene encodes CDR1 PRHDT and CDR2 FYEKMQ (reference sequence). V dropped 6 bases and J dropped 0 bases, with 9 bases sitting between them. CDR3 length: 13 amino acids.

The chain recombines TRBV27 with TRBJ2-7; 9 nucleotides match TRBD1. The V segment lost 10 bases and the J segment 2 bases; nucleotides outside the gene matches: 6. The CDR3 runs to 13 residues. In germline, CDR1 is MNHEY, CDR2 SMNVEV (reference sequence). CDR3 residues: CATTDRGTYEQYF. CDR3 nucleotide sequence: TGTGCCACTACGGACAGGGGCACCTACGAGCAGTACTTC.

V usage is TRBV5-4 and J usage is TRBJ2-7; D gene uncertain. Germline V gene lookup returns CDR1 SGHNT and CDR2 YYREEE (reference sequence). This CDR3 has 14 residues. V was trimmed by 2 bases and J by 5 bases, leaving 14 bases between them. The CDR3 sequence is CASSLAQTLDEQYF. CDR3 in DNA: TGTGCCAGCAGCTTAGCGCAGACTCTAGACGAGCAGTACTTC.

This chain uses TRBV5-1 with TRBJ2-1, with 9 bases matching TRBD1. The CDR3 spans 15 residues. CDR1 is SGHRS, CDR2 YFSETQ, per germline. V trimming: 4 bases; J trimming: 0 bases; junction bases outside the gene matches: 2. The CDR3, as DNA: TGCGCCAGCAGCGTGGACAGGGGCTCCTACAATGAGCAGTTCTTC. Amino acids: CASSVDRGSYNEQFF.

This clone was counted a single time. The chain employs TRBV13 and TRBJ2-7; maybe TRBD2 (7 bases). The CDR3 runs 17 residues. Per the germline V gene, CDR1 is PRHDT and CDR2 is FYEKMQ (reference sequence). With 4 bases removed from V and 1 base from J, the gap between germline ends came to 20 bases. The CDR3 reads CASSSLGGGGPSYEQYF. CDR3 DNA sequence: TGTGCCAGCAGCTCCCTGGGAGGCGGGGGCCCGTCCTACGAGCAGTACTTC.

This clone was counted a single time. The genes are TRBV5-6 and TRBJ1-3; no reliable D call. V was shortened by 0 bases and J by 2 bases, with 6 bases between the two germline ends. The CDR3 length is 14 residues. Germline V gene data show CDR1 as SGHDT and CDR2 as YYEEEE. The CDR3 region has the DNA TGTGCCAGCAGCTTGGCGGGGACTGGAAACACCATATATTTT. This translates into CASSLAGTGNTIYF.

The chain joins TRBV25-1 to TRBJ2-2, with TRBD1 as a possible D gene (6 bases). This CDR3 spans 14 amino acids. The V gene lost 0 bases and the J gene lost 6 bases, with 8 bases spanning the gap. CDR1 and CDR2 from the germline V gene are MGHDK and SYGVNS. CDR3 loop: CASSEYTGPGELFF. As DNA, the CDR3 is TGTGCCAGCAGTGAATACACAGGGCCCGGGGAGCTGTTTTTT. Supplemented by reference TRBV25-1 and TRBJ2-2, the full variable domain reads EADIYQTPRYLVIGTGKKITLECSQTMGHDKMYWYQQDPGMELHLIHYSYGVNSTEKGDLSSESTVSRIRTEHFPLTLESARPSHTSQYLCASSEYTGPGELFFGEGSRLTVL.

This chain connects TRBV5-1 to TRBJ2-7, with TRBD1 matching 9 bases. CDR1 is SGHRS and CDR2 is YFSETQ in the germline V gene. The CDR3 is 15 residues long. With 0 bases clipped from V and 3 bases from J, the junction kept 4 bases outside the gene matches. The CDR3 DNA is TGCGCCAGCAGCTTGGCAGGACAGGGGATCTACGAGCAGTACTTC. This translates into CASSLAGQGIYEQYF.

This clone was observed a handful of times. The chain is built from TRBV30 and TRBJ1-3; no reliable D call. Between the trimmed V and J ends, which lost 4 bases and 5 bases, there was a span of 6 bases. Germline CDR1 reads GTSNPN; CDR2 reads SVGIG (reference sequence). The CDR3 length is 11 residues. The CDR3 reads CAWTDRNTIYF. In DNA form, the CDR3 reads TGTGCCTGGACAGACCGAAACACCATATATTTT.

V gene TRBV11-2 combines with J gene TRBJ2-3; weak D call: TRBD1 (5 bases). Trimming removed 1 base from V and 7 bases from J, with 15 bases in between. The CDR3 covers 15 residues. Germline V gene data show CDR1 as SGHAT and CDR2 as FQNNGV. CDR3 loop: CASSLGVGLWYTQYF. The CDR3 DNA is TGTGCCAGCAGCTTAGGAGTGGGGCTCTGGTATACGCAGTATTTT.

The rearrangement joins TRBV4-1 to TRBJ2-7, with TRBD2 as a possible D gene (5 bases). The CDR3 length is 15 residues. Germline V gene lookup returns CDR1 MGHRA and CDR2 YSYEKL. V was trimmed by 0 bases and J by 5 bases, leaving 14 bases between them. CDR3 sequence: CASSQEFSGIDEQYF. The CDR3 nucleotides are TGCGCCAGCAGCCAAGAATTTTCGGGAATAGACGAGCAGTACTTC.